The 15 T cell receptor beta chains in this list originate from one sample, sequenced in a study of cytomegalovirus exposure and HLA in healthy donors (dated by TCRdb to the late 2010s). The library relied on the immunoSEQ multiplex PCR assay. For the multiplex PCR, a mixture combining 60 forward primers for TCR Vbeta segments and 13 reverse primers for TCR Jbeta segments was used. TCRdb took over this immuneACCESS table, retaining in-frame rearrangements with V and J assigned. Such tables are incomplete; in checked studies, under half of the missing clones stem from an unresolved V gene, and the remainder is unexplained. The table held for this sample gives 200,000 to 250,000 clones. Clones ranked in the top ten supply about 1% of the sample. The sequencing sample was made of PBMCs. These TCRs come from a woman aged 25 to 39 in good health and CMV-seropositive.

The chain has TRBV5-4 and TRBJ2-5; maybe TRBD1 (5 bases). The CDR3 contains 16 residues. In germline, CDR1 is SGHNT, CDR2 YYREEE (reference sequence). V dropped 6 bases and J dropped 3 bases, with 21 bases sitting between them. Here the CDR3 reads CASTPRAANPEETQYF. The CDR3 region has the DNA TGTGCCAGCACACCCAGGGCAGCCAATCCCGAAGAGACCCAGTACTTC.

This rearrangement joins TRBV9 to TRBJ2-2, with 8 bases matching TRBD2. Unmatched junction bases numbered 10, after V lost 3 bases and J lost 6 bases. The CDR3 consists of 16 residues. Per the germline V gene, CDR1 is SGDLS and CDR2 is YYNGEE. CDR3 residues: CASSEGAGAAAGELFF. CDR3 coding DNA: TGTGCCAGCAGCGAGGGAGCGGGAGCGGCCGCCGGGGAGCTGTTTTTT.

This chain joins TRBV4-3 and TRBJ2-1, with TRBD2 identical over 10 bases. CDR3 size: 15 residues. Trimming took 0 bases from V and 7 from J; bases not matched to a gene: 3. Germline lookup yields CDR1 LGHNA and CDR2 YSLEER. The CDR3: CASSQELTSGNEQFF. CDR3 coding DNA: TGCGCCAGCAGCCAAGAGCTGACTAGCGGGAATGAGCAGTTCTTC.

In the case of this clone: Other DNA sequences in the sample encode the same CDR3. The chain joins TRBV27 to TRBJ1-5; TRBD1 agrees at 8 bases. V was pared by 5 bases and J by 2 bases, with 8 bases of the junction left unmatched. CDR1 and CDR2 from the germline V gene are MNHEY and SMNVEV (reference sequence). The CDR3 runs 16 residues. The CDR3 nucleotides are TGTGCCAGCAGTCCGACAGGGGAAGGTGGCAATCAGCCCCAGCATTTT. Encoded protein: CASSPTGEGGNQPQHF.

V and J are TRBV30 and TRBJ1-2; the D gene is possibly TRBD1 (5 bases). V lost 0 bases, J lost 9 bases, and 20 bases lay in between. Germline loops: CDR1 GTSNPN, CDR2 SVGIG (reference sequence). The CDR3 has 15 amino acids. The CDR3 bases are TGTGCCTGGAGTGTATCGTCATCTAGGGCGGGGCGCTACACCTTC. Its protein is CAWSVSSSRAGRYTF.

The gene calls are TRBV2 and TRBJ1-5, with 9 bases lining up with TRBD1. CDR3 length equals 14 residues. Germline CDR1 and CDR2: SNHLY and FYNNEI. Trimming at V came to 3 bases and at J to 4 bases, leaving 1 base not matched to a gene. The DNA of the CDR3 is TGTGCCAGCAGTGAGACAGGGGGAAATCAGCCCCAGCATTTT. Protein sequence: CASSETGGNQPQHF.

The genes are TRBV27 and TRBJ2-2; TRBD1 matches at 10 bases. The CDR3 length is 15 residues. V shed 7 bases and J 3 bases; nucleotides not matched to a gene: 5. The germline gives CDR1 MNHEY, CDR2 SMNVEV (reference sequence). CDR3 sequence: CASTDRGLYTGELFF. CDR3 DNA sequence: TGTGCCAGCACCGACAGGGGGCTTTACACCGGGGAGCTGTTTTTT.

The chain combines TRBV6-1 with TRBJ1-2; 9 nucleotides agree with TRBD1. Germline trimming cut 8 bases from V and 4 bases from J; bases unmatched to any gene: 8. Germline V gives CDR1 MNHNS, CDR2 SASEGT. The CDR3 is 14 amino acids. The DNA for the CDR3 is TGTGCCAGCTCGGAGACGGACAGGGGCTATGGCTACACCTTC. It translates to CASSETDRGYGYTF.

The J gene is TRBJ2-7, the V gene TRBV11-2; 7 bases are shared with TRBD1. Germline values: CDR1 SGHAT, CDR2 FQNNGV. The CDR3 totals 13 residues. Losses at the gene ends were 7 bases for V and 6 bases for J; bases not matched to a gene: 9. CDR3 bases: TGTGCCAGCAACCGGATTCCAGGGGGCGAGCAGTACTTC. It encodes CASNRIPGGEQYF.

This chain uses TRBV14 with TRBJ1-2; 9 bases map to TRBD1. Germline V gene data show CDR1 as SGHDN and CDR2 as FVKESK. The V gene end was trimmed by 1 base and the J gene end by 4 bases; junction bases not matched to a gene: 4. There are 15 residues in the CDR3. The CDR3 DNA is TGTGCCAGCAGCCAAGGGACAGGGGTGAGCTATGGCTACACCTTC. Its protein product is CASSQGTGVSYGYTF.

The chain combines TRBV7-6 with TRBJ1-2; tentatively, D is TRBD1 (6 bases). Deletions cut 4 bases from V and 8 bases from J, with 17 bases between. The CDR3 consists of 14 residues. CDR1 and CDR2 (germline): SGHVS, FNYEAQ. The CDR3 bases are TGTGCCAGCAGCTCTGGACAGATCCCATGGGGCTACACCTTC. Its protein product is CASSSGQIPWGYTF.

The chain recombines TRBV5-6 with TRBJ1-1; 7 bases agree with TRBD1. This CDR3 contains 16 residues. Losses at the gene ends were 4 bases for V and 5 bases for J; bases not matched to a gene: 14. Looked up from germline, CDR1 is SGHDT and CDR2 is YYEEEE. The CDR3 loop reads CASSRRAGGRYTEAFF. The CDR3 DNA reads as TGTGCCAGCAGCCGCCGGGCAGGGGGAAGGTATACTGAAGCTTTCTTT.

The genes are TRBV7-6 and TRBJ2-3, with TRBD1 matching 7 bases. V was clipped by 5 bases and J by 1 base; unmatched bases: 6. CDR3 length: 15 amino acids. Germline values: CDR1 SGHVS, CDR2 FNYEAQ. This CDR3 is CASSPRQGRTDTQYF. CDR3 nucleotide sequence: TGTGCCAGCAGCCCACGACAGGGCCGCACAGATACGCAGTATTTT.

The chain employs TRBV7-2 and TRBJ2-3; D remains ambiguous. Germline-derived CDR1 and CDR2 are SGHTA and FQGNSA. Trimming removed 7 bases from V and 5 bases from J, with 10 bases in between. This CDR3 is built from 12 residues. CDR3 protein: CASNLMRDTQYF. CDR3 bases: TGTGCCAGCAATTTGATGAGAGATACGCAGTATTTT.

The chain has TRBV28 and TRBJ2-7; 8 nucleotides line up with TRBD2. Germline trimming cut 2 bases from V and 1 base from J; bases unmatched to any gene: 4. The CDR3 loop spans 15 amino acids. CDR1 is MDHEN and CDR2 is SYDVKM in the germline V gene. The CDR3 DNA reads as TGTGCCAGCAGTTTAGCCCCGGGAGGGTCCTACGAGCAGTACTTC. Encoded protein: CASSLAPGGSYEQYF.